The TCR beta chain under discussion was sequenced for a study of T cell responses to AZD1222 COVID-19 vaccine. This clone was seen once. As yet, its antigen is unknown. Study-wide results and limits: Per reports, nearly half of all spike-specific TCRs target regions that are unmutated in variants. Only a handful of individuals given AZD1222 were seropositive at baseline. CD4 TCRs linked to vaccination spanned spike, dominating at 160-218 and 743-854. Clonal diversity may have been underestimated in mostly white British donors.

The repertoire was sequenced with immunoSEQ multiplex PCR; TCRdb's copy has only in-frame clones and lacks some. The sample lists some 94,000 clones, around 90% occurring once. The germline CDR1 and CDR2 sequences are LNHDA and SQIVND (reference sequence). Trimming pared 1 base from V and 9 bases from J, leaving 16 bases between. The CDR3 spans 15 residues. The chain joins TRBV19 to TRBJ2-1; a weak D match, TRBD2 (5 bases). This material consisted of peripheral blood, taken on day 0 of AZD1222 vaccination. This receptor was identified in an adult in good health. This chain's CDR3 is CASSIARGQMGEQFF. As DNA, the CDR3 is TGTGCCAGTAGTATAGCACGGGGTCAAATGGGTGAGCAGTTCTTC.